The text below deals with one T cell receptor beta chain. This table comes from immunoSEQ multiplex PCR, and its TCRdb copy is limited to in-frame clones, with some not included. The table lists approximately 140,000 clones, roughly 86% of them singletons. The V end was cut by 2 bases, the J end by 3 bases, with 11 bases between. Germline assignment: CDR1 LNHDA and CDR2 SQIVND (reference sequence). This CDR3 is built from 14 residues. The data were taken from a study of blood T cell repertoires in COVID-19. The sequencing input was PBMCs or T cells enriched from blood (not recorded which). The source is a woman in her 50s with acute COVID-19. This chain connects TRBV19 to TRBJ2-7; D is unresolved. CDR3 in amino acids: CASSISDTNYEQYF. The CDR3 bases are TGTGCCAGTAGTATATCTGACACCAACTACGAGCAGTACTTC.